This TCR beta chain came from a study of shared clonotypes between healthy human individuals. Across the study: The people who gave samples were a couple of women and three men aged 18 to 49.

A note on this clone: Antigen specificity is unknown.

The table came from immunoSEQ multiplex PCR; TCRdb's copy has only in-frame clones and leaves some out. The sample holds about 2.1 million clones, roughly 91% seen once. CD45RO-negative CD8 cells positively selected for CCR7 made up the naive population, which excluded terminally differentiated effector memory CD45RA+ cells. Study observations and caveats: Shared clonotypes: approximately 4.5% naive CD4, about 3.5% naive CD8, about 2.5% memory CD4, approximately 0.37% memory CD8.

The TCR sequence derives from a man aged 18 to 29 in good health. Some clones in this sample may be carry-over from other donors' samples. Sequencing was performed on naive CD8+ T cells from PBMCs.

In nucleotides, the CDR3 is TGTGCCAGCAGTCCACAGGGGGGTGGTAGCACAGATACGCAGTATTTT. Translation gives CASSPQGGGSTDTQYF. The J gene is TRBJ2-3, the V gene TRBV27; 8 nucleotides match TRBD1. Germline CDR1 is MNHEY and CDR2 is SMNVEV (reference sequence). The CDR3 extends over 16 amino acids. V gave up 5 bases and J gave up 0 bases; unmatched junction bases: 7.